These 21 T cell receptor beta chains originate from one sample sequenced in a study of early stage breast cancer tumors. The protocol was immunoSEQ multiplex PCR, while the TCRdb copy is restricted to in-frame clones and leaves out a portion. Seen here are about 69,000 clones, approximately 84% observed once, and the top ten hold approximately 4.8%. The specimen was blood. All receptors come from a person aged 35-50 years with breast cancer.

The chain links TRBV7-9 to TRBJ2-1; D not resolved. With 5 bases removed from V and 6 bases from J, the gap between germline ends came to 14 bases. CDR3 size: 14 residues. Germline V gene sequence: CDR1 SEHNR, CDR2 FQNEAQ (reference sequence). As DNA, the CDR3 is TGTGCCAGCAGCCCCCCGAAGTTCCGCAATGAGCAGTTCTTC. Translation gives CASSPPKFRNEQFF.

For the CDR3, the DNA is TGTGCCAGCAGTGACGCGGACACCGGGGAGCTGTTTTTT. Its protein product is CASSDADTGELFF. The chain couples TRBV6-4 to TRBJ2-2; D not resolved. Deletions cut 2 bases from V and 3 bases from J, with 4 bases between. In germline, CDR1 is MRHNA, CDR2 SNTAGT. The CDR3 has 13 residues.

The chain couples TRBV6-5 to TRBJ1-1; D is unresolved. Germline V gives CDR1 MNHEY, CDR2 SVGAGI. The CDR3 loop spans 14 amino acids. V shed 3 bases and J shed 1 base, with 9 bases lying between them. The CDR3 coding sequence is TGTGCCAGCAGTTATGGGCAAAGGAACACTGAAGCTTTCTTT. Translated: CASSYGQRNTEAFF.

The rearrangement uses TRBV5-4 and TRBJ2-3, with 9 bases that match TRBD1. This CDR3 region has 14 residues. V gave up 0 bases and J gave up 4 bases; unmatched junction bases: 0. Germline-derived CDR1 and CDR2 are SGHNT and YYREEE (reference sequence). CDR3 bases: TGTGCCAGCAGCTTGGGACAGGGGGCAGATACGCAGTATTTT. It is translated as CASSLGQGADTQYF. The full variable domain, completed using reference TRBV5-4 and TRBJ2-3, is ETGVTQSPTHLIKTRGQQVTLRCSSQSGHNTVSWYQQALGQGPQFIFQYYREEENGRGNFPPRFSGLQFPNYSSELNVNALELDDSALYLCASSLGQGADTQYFGPGTRLTVL.

This clone occurred once. The chain has TRBV27 and TRBJ1-5; D perhaps matches TRBD1 (5 bases). Trimming cost V 1 base and J 3 bases, with 7 bases left between them. Per the germline V gene, CDR1 is MNHEY and CDR2 is SMNVEV (reference sequence). The length of the CDR3 is 14 residues. CDR3 loop: CASSLWGNNQPQHF. In DNA form, the CDR3 reads TGTGCCAGCAGTTTATGGGGGAACAATCAGCCCCAGCATTTT.

The rearrangement links TRBV18 to TRBJ2-1, with 8 positions matching TRBD2. CDR1 is KGHSH, CDR2 LQKENI, per germline. The J segment lost 8 bases and the V segment lost 3 bases, leaving 18 bases of the junction unmatched. The CDR3 totals 18 residues. In DNA, the CDR3 is TGTGCCAGCTCACCTGGCCAAAAGGGCGGGAGGACGGGGGATGAGCAGTTCTTC. This sequence encodes CASSPGQKGGRTGDEQFF.

CDR3 sequence: CAWNGQEKLFF. In DNA, the CDR3 is TGTGCCTGGAACGGACAGGAAAAACTGTTTTTT. The V gene is TRBV30, the J gene TRBJ1-4; D possibly corresponds to TRBD1 (6 bases). Trimming took off 4 bases at V and 8 bases at J, with 8 bases between the two ends. The germline V gene encodes CDR1 GTSNPN and CDR2 SVGIG (reference sequence). This CDR3 region has 11 residues. The full variable domain, its missing parts supplied by reference TRBV30 and TRBJ1-4, is SQTIHQWPATLVQPVGSPLSLECTVEGTSNPNLYWYRQAAGRGLQLLFYSVGIGQISSEVPQNLSASRPQDRQFILSSKKLLLSDSGFYLCAWNGQEKLFFGSGTQLSVL.

The chain employs TRBV10-2 and TRBJ2-2, with 10 bases lining up with TRBD2. The CDR3 loop spans 17 amino acids. The junction had 14 bases not matched to a gene; V was cut back by 8 bases and J by 5 bases. CDR1 WSHSY and CDR2 SAAADI come from the germline V gene. The CDR3 loop reads CASRRGLLSGRTGELFF. Here the CDR3 DNA reads TGCGCCAGCCGCAGGGGACTACTTAGCGGGAGGACCGGGGAGCTGTTTTTT.

This clone was seen once. As DNA, the CDR3 is TGTGCCAGCAGCTTGCGGCAGGGGGTTAACACCATATATTTT. Translated: CASSLRQGVNTIYF. The genes are TRBV5-6 and TRBJ1-3; TRBD1 agrees at 7 bases. Germline CDR1 and CDR2: SGHDT and YYEEEE. CDR3 size: 14 residues. The V segment lost 1 base and the J segment 7 bases; nucleotides outside the gene matches: 5.

A single count supports this clone. The CDR3 nucleotides read TGTGCCAGCAGTTCGACGATACGCCCGGACCATAACACTGAAGCTTTCTTT. It translates to CASSSTIRPDHNTEAFF. This chain joins TRBV28 and TRBJ1-1; D is undetermined. This CDR3 has 17 residues. The V and J ends lost 4 bases and 2 bases respectively, with 20 bases between them. The germline gives CDR1 MDHEN, CDR2 SYDVKM.

In DNA form, the CDR3 reads TGTGCCAGCATTCTAGCGGGAAACGACAATGAGCAGTTCTTC. Protein: CASILAGNDNEQFF. J is TRBJ2-1 and V is TRBV2, with 9 bases matching TRBD2. The CDR3 contains 14 residues. Germline V CDR1 and CDR2: SNHLY, FYNNEI. Trimming removed 7 bases from V and 5 bases from J; junction bases left unmatched: 6. Full variable domain (outside the CDR3, taken from reference TRBV2 and TRBJ2-1): EPEVTQTPSHQVTQMGQEVILRCVPISNHLYFYWYRQILGQKVEFLVSFYNNEISEKSEIFDDQFSVERPDGSNFTLKIRSTKLEDSAMYFCASILAGNDNEQFFGPGTRLTVL.

This chain joins TRBV28 and TRBJ1-2, with unresolved D. Germline V lookup: CDR1 MDHEN, CDR2 SYDVKM. The CDR3 loop spans 15 amino acids. Trimming removed 5 bases at V and 8 bases at J, with 21 bases between. Here the CDR3 DNA reads TGTGCCAGCAGTGTCCGAGGTTTAAGAGTGATCGGCTACACCTTC. It yields the protein CASSVRGLRVIGYTF.

The rearrangement joins TRBV11-2 to TRBJ2-7; D is unresolved. The CDR3 runs to 12 residues. The V end was cut by 1 base, the J end by 7 bases, with 8 bases between. Germline assignment: CDR1 SGHAT and CDR2 FQNNGV. The CDR3 nucleotides are TGTGCCAGCAGCTTAGTTTTGGGGGAGCAGTACTTC. The encoded protein is CASSLVLGEQYF.

This clone has a single count. The chain joins TRBV5-4 to TRBJ2-5, with D possibly matching TRBD2 (6 bases). CDR1 SGHNT and CDR2 YYREEE come from the germline V gene (reference sequence). Trimming shortened V by 1 base and J by 2 bases, and 9 bases separated the two germline ends. The CDR3 extends over 14 amino acids. CDR3 amino acids: CASSLRREQETQYF. In nucleotides, the CDR3 is TGTGCCAGCAGCTTGAGGAGGGAGCAAGAGACCCAGTACTTC.

V is TRBV19 and J is TRBJ2-5; perhaps TRBD2 as D (6 bases). The V end was cut by 2 bases, the J end by 4 bases, with 17 bases between. Germline CDR1 and CDR2: LNHDA and SQIVND (reference sequence). The CDR3 runs to 16 residues. The CDR3 region is CASSISGGTSAETQYF. In DNA, the CDR3 is TGTGCCAGTAGTATATCCGGCGGGACCAGCGCAGAGACCCAGTACTTC.

V is TRBV10-2 and J is TRBJ2-7; 10 bases fit TRBD1. The CDR3 contains 16 residues. Germline V gene lookup returns CDR1 WSHSY and CDR2 SAAADI. Trimming at V came to 5 bases and at J to 6 bases, leaving 13 bases not matched to a gene. The CDR3, as DNA: TGCGCCAGCAGTCCCAACCGGGACAGGGGATCAAGCGAGCAGTACTTC. As protein: CASSPNRDRGSSEQYF.

The V and J genes are TRBV5-1 and TRBJ2-7; 8 nucleotides match TRBD1. CDR1 and CDR2 (germline): SGHRS, YFSETQ. This CDR3 spans 14 amino acids. V lost 3 bases and J lost 7; bases outside the gene matches: 9. The CDR3 region is CASSWGQGASEQYF. The CDR3 DNA follows: TGCGCCAGCAGCTGGGGCCAGGGGGCGAGTGAGCAGTACTTC.

This chain joins TRBV29-1 and TRBJ2-5; 7 bases fit TRBD1. The CDR3 covers 13 residues. J was trimmed by 1 base and V by 6 bases; bases with no gene match: 5. The germline V gene has CDR1 SQVTM and CDR2 ANQGSEA. The CDR3 reads CSVGDRVQETQYF. DNA of the CDR3: TGCAGCGTAGGTGACAGGGTCCAAGAGACCCAGTACTTC.

The genes are TRBV10-3 and TRBJ2-6; D may be TRBD1 (6 bases). Germline loops: CDR1 ENHRY, CDR2 SYGVKD. The CDR3 spans 17 residues. V was cut by 6 bases and J by 0 bases, with 15 bases left in between. CDR3 sequence reads: CAIRGAGAISGANVLTF. DNA of the CDR3: TGTGCCATCAGGGGTGCAGGGGCCATCTCTGGGGCCAACGTCCTGACTTTC.

The V gene is TRBV10-2, the J gene TRBJ2-5; 10 bases map to TRBD2. V trimming: 5 bases; J trimming: 5 bases; junction bases outside the gene matches: 8. CDR3 size: 15 residues. Germline-derived CDR1 and CDR2 are WSHSY and SAAADI. CDR3 sequence (DNA): TGCGCCAGCAGTCCAATAGCGGGAGGCCCGGAGACCCAGTACTTC. Amino acid sequence: CASSPIAGGPETQYF.

V and J are TRBV14 and TRBJ2-2, with unresolved D. Between the trimmed V and J ends, which lost 4 bases and 5 bases, there was a span of 8 bases. CDR3 length equals 13 residues. Germline assignment: CDR1 SGHDN and CDR2 FVKESK. The CDR3: CASSLLDTGELFF. CDR3 in DNA: TGTGCCAGCAGCCTACTTGATACCGGGGAGCTGTTTTTT.